Described below is a single TCR beta chain sequence and its context. Produced via immunoSEQ multiplex PCR; TCRdb's table is partial and in-frame only. The data show about 260,000 clones, 91% seen once. This sample stems from a study of blood T cell repertoires in COVID-19. Study-level background: PBMCs, B-cell-depleted T cells, or T cells provided the cDNA or gDNA that made up the material.

Germline CDR1 SGHAT, CDR2 FQDESV (reference sequence). Germline trimming cut 5 bases from V and 7 bases from J; bases unmatched to any gene: 6. The CDR3 consists of 13 residues. Sequenced material: PBMCs or T cells enriched from blood (not recorded which). This TCR derives from a man aged 40-55 years who had been exposed to COVID-19. The chain couples TRBV11-1 to TRBJ1-1; 8 bases are shared with TRBD1. The CDR3 sequence: CASSAGQGGEAFF. The CDR3 nucleotides read TGTGCCAGCAGCGCCGGACAGGGAGGTGAAGCTTTCTTT.